These 5 T cell receptor beta chains were sequenced from one sample in a study of blood T cell repertoires in COVID-19. Assay used: immunoSEQ multiplex PCR; TCRdb lists only in-frame clones, some missing. The data show roughly 360,000 clones, with about 90% seen just once and approximately 1.3% held by the top ten. Sequenced material: PBMCs or T cells enriched from blood (not recorded which). Receptor source: a man between 25 and 39 years old who had recovered from COVID-19.

The chain uses TRBV3-1 (or the pseudogene TRBV3-2) and TRBJ2-7, with a possible D match to TRBD2 (6 bases). CDR3 size: 15 residues. The germline V and J ends were trimmed by 1 base and 2 bases, with 12 bases remaining between them. Germline V lookup: CDR1 LGHDT, CDR2 YNNKEL (reference sequence). The CDR3 here is CASSQGASATYEQYF. CDR3 DNA: TGTGCCAGCAGCCAAGGGGCTAGCGCGACCTACGAGCAGTACTTC.

The chain carries TRBV27 and TRBJ1-4; D may be TRBD1 (5 bases). The CDR3 has 14 amino acids. CDR1 and CDR2 from the germline V gene are MNHEY and SMNVEV (reference sequence). Trimming left V 5 bases short and J 8 bases short, with 15 bases between. CDR3 coding DNA: TGTGCCAGCAGTCGAGCGGGGGTTCGGGAAAAACTGTTTTTT. Residues: CASSRAGVREKLFF.

This chain links TRBV10-2 with TRBJ1-5; TRBD1 aligns across 7 bases. Germline lookup yields CDR1 WSHSY and CDR2 SAAADI. The CDR3 contains 13 residues. J was trimmed by 4 bases and V by 7 bases; bases with no gene match: 4. The DNA of the CDR3 is TGCGCCAGCAACGGGACAGCAAATCAGCCCCAGCATTTT. Encoded protein: CASNGTANQPQHF.

The rearrangement links TRBV27 to TRBJ1-1, with 10 bases that match TRBD1. V trimming: 5 bases; J trimming: 7 bases; junction bases outside the gene matches: 10. This CDR3 is built from 15 residues. CDR1 and CDR2 from the germline V gene are MNHEY and SMNVEV (reference sequence). The CDR3 here is CASSTIGTGAVEAFF. The CDR3 DNA follows: TGTGCCAGCAGTACCATTGGGACAGGGGCGGTTGAAGCTTTCTTT.

This chain uses TRBV27 with TRBJ1-3; 11 positions match TRBD1. The CDR3 length is 15 residues. Germline assignment: CDR1 MNHEY and CDR2 SMNVEV (reference sequence). The J segment lost 4 bases and the V segment lost 5 bases, leaving 4 bases of the junction unmatched. The CDR3 DNA reads TGTGCCAGCAGTCCCGGACAGGGGGCGGGAAACACCATATATTTT. This translates into CASSPGQGAGNTIYF.